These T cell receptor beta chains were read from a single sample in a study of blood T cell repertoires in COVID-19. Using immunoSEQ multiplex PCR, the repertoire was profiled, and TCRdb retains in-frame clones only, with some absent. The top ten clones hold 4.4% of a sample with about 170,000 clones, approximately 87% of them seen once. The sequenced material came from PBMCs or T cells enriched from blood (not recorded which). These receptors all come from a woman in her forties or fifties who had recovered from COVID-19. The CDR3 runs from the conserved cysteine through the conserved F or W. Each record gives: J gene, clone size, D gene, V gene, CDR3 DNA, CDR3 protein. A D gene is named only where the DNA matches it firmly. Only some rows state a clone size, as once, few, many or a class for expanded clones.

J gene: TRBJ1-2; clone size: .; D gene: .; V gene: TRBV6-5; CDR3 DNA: TGTGCCAGCAGTTACGAGGGCAGCTACACCTTC; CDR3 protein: CASSYEGSYTF
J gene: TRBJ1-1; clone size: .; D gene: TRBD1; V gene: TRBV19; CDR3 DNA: TGTGCCAGTAGTATAGATCCTCGACAGGGGCAAGCTTTCTTT; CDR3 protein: CASSIDPRQGQAFF
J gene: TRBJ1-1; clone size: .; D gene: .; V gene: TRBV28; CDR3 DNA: TGTGCCAGCCGGCGGGGGGGCTCTGAAGCTTTCTTT; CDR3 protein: CASRRGGSEAFF
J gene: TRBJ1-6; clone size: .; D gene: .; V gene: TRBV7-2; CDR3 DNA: TGTGCCAGCAGCACTCCGGGATCCCGGTCCCCCTCCTATAATTCACCCCTCCACTTT; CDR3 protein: CASSTPGSRSPSYNSPLHF
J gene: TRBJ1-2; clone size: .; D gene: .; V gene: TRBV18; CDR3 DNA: TGTGCCAGCTCACGAACACCCGGAGGGGACTATGGCTACACCTTC; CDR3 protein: CASSRTPGGDYGYTF
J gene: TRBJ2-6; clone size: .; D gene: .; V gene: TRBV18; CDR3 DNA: TGTGCCAGCTCACCGGCCCTGTCTGGGGCCAACGTCCTGACTTTC; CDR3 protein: CASSPALSGANVLTF
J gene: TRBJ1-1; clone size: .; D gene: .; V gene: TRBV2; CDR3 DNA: TGTGCCAGCAGTGAGGTGACAAGGGGTAGCACTGAAGCTTTCTTT; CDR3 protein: CASSEVTRGSTEAFF
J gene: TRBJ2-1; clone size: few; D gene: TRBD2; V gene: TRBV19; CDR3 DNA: TGTGCCAGTAGTTCTATAGCGGGAGGCGACTACAATGAGCAGTTCTTC; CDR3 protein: CASSSIAGGDYNEQFF
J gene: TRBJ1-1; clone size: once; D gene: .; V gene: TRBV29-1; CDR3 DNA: TGCAGCGTTGGTGGACAGAACACTGAAGCTTTCTTT; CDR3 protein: CSVGGQNTEAFF
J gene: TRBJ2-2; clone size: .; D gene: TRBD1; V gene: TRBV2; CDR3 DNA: TGTGCCGGAAAAGGGACAGGGTGGGCCGGGGAGCTGTTTTTT; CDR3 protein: CAGKGTGWAGELFF
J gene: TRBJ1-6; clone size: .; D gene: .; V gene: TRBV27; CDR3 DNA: TGTGCCAGCACCCCCTCTTCCAATTCACCCCTCCACTTT; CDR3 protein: CASTPSSNSPLHF
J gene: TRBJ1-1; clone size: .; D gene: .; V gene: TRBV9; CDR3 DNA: TGTGCCAGCGGGCAGGAGGGTACTGAAGCTTTCTTT; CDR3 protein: CASGQEGTEAFF
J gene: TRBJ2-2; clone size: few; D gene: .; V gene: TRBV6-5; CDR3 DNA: TGTGCCAGCAGCCAATCCGGGATCGGGGAGCTGTTTTTT; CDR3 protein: CASSQSGIGELFF
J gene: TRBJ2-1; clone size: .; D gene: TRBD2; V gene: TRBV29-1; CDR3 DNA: TGCAGCGTTAAGGATCCTAGCGGCAATGAGCAGTTCTTC; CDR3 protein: CSVKDPSGNEQFF
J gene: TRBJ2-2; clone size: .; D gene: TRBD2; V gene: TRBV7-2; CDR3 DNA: TGTGCCAGCAGCTCAGGACTAGCGGGAGGCGGGGAGCTGTTTTTT; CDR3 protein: CASSSGLAGGGELFF
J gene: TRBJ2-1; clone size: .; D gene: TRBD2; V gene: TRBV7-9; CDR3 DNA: TGTGCCAGCACCCTTGCGGGAGGTTACAATGAGCAGTTCTTC; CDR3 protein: CASTLAGGYNEQFF
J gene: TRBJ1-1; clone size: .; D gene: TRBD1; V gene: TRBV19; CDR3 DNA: TGTGCCAGTCTGCTGAGGCAGGGGGCTGAAGCTTTCTTT; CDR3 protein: CASLLRQGAEAFF
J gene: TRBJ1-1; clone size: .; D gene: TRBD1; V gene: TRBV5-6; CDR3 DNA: TGTGCCAGCAGCCTGGGGACAGCTGAGACGGCTTTCTTT; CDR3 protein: CASSLGTAETAFF
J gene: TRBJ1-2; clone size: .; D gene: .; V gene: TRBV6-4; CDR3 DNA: TGTGCCAGCAGTGACTCGCCAGGGATGAGTTATGGCTACACCTTC; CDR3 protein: CASSDSPGMSYGYTF
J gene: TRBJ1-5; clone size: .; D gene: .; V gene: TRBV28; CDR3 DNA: TGTGCCAGCTGCCTGGGGACGGGGGCCCAGCATTTT; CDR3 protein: CASCLGTGAQHF
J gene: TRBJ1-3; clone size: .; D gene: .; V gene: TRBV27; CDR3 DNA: TGTGCCAGCAGTTTATGGAGCTCTGGAAACACCATATATTTT; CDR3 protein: CASSLWSSGNTIYF
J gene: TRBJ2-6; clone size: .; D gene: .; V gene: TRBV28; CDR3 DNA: TGTGCCAGCAGTAGTGGACAGCCCGGGGCCAACGTCCTGACTTTC; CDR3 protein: CASSSGQPGANVLTF
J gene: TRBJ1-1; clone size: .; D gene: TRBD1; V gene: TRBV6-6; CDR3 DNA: TGTGCCAGCAGCTCGGACAGGGGAGTCACTGAAGCTTTCTTT; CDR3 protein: CASSSDRGVTEAFF
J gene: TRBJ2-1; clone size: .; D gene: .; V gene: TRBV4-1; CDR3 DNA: TGCGCCAGCAGCCACGACTCCCCCGGTACGGTTAGCAATGAGCAGTTCTTC; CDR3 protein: CASSHDSPGTVSNEQFF
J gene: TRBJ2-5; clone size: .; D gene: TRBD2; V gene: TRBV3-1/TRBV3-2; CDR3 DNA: TGTGCCAGCAGCCAATCCTTTTTAGCGGGAGAGGGGGAGACCCAGTACTTC; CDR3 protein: CASSQSFLAGEGETQYF
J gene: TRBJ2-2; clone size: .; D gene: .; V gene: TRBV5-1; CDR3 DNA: TGCGCCAGCAGCTTGTGGGGACACAAAAACACCGGGGAGCTGTTTTTT; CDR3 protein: CASSLWGHKNTGELFF
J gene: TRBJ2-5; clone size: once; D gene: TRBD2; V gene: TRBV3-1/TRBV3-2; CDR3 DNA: TGTGCCAGCAGCCAGTTCCTCCCTACTAGCGGGGTGGCAGAGACCCAGTACTTC; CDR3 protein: CASSQFLPTSGVAETQYF
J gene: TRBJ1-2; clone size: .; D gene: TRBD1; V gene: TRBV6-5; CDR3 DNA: TGTGCCAGCAGTCATGGACAGGGCTATGGCTACACCTTC; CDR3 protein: CASSHGQGYGYTF
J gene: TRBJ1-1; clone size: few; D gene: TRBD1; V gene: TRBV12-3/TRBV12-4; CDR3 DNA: TGTGCCAGCAGGCTGGACAGGGGTACTGAAGCTTTCTTT; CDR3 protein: CASRLDRGTEAFF